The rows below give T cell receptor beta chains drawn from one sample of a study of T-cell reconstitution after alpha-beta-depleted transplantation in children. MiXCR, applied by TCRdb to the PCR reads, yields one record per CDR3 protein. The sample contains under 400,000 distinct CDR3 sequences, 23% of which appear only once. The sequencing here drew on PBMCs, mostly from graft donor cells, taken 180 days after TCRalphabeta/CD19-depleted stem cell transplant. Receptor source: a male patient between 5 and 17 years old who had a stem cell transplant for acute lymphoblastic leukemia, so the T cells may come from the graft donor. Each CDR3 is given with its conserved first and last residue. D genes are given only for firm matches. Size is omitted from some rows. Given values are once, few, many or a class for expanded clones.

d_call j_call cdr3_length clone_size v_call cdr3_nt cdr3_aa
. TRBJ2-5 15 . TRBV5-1 TGCGCCAGCAGCACGCCCACAGGGGCGGGGGAGACCCAGTACTTC CASSTPTGAGETQYF
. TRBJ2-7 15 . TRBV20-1 TGCAGTGCTAGGCCGAGGTCAGGGGCCATGTTCGAGCAGTACTTC CSARPRSGAMFEQYF
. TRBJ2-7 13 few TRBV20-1 TGCAGTGCTAGATACAGCGTTCTCTCCGAGCAGTACTTC CSARYSVLSEQYF
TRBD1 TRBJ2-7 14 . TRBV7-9 TGTGCCAGCAGCTTGGGACAGGGCACCTACGAGCAGTACTTC CASSLGQGTYEQYF
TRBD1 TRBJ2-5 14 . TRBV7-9 TGTGCCAGCAGTTCTCGGACAGGGCGGGGGACCCAGTACTTC CASSSRTGRGTQYF
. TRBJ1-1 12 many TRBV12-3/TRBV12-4 TGTGCCAGCAGGCTAACACAGGGTGGAGCTTTCTTT CASRLTQGGAFF
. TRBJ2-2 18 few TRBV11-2 TGTGCCAGCAGCTTAGAGGGGACAAGGGGACCGAACACCGGGGAGCTGTTTTTT CASSLEGTRGPNTGELFF
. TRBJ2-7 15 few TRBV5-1 TGCGCCAGCAGCTTGGCTCGGCAGGGAGGATACGAGCAGTACTTC CASSLARQGGYEQYF
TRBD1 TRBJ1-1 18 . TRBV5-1 TGCGCCAGCAGCTTGGCCAAAAAAAAGGGGGCAGTTGGTGCTGAAGCTTTCTTT CASSLAKKKGAVGAEAFF
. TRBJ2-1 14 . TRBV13 TGTGCCAGCAGCTTAAGGGCTAAAGGGAATGAGCAGTTCTTC CASSLRAKGNEQFF
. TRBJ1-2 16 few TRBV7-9 TGTGCCAGCAGCTTAAGCTTAGACCGCTCAATCTATGGCTACACCTTC CASSLSLDRSIYGYTF
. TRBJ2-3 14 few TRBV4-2 TGTGCCAGCAGCCAAGGAGTTGTGGCAGATACGCAGTATTTT CASSQGVVADTQYF
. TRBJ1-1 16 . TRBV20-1 TGCAGTGCTAGCGGTCTATATCCGGGGCCGAAAGGTGAAGCTTTCTTT CSASGLYPGPKGEAFF
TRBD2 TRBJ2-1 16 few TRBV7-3 TGTGCCAGCAGCTTAGCCCGGGCTAGCGGACGCAATGAGCAGTTCTTC CASSLARASGRNEQFF
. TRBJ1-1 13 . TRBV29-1 TGCAGCGTTGGGGGTCCATTGAACACTGAAGCTTTCTTT CSVGGPLNTEAFF
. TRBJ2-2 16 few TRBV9 TGTGCCAGCAGCGTTTTTCACACAGGGTCGGTCGGGGAGCTGTTTTTT CASSVFHTGSVGELFF
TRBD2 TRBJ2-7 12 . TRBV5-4 TGTGCCAGCAGCTGGGACTACCACGAGCAGTACTTC CASSWDYHEQYF
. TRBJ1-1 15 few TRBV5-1 TGCGCCAGCAGCTTGGTCCTGGGACGGAGAACTGAAGCTTTCTTT CASSLVLGRRTEAFF
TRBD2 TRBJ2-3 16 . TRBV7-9 TGTGCCAGCAGCTTAGTTGGAGCGGGACTCACAGATACGCAGTATTTT CASSLVGAGLTDTQYF
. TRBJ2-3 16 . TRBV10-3 TGTGCCATCAGTGAGTCAAGGCAGGGTCCCGTCGATACGCAGTATTTT CAISESRQGPVDTQYF